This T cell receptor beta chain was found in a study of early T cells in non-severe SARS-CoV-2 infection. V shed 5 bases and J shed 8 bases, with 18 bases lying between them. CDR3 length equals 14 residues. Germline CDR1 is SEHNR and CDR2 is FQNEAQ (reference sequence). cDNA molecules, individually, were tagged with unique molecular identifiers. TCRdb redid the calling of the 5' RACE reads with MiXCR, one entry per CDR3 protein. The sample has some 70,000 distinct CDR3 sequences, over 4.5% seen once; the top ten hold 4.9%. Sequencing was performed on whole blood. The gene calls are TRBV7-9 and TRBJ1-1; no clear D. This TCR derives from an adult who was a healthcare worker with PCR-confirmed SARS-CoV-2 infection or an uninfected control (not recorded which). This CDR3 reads CASSDNGEGVEAFF. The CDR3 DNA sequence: TGTGCCAGCAGCGATAATGGCGAAGGAGTCGAAGCTTTCTTT. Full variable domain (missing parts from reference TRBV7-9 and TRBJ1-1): DTGVSQNPRHKITKRGQNVTFRCDPISEHNRLYWYRQTLGQGPEFLTYFQNEAQLEKSRLLSDRFSAERPKGSFSTLEIQRTEQGDSAMYLCASSDNGEGVEAFFGQGTRLTVV.